The entry below gives a single T cell receptor (beta chain) sequence along with its context. CDR1 and CDR2 from the germline V gene are SGHRS and YFSETQ. V lost 4 bases, J lost 0 bases, and 7 bases stayed unmatched. The CDR3 contains 16 residues. In the authors' workflow: Using reference gene primer amplification, nucleated cell counts were estimated. The assay was immunoSEQ multiplex PCR, and TCRdb's table has in-frame clones only and misses some. V, J and clone size are taken as reported in that table, and D and trimming were inferred from the DNA itself. The sample consists of 450,000 to 500,000 clones, about 90% of them appearing once. The data were obtained in a study of blood T cell repertoires in COVID-19. Study overall: Samples taken during acute and convalescent COVID-19 were collected in the United States, Italy and Spain. PBMCs, B-cell-depleted T cells, or T cells provided the cDNA or gDNA that made up the material.

The clonotype was recovered from a woman aged 18 to 35 who had recovered from COVID-19. The rearrangement links TRBV5-1 to TRBJ2-3, with TRBD2 matching 8 bases. The specimen was PBMCs or T cells enriched from blood (not recorded which). The CDR3 protein is CASSPWTSLSTDTQYF. CDR3 nucleotide sequence: TGCGCCAGCAGCCCCTGGACTAGCCTTAGCACAGATACGCAGTATTTT. Together with reference TRBV5-1 and TRBJ2-3, the CDR3 gives the full variable domain: KAGVTQTPRYLIKTRGQQVTLSCSPISGHRSVSWYQQTPGQGLQFLFEYFSETQRNKGNFPGRFSGRQFSNSRSEMNVSTLELGDSALYLCASSPWTSLSTDTQYFGPGTRLTVL.